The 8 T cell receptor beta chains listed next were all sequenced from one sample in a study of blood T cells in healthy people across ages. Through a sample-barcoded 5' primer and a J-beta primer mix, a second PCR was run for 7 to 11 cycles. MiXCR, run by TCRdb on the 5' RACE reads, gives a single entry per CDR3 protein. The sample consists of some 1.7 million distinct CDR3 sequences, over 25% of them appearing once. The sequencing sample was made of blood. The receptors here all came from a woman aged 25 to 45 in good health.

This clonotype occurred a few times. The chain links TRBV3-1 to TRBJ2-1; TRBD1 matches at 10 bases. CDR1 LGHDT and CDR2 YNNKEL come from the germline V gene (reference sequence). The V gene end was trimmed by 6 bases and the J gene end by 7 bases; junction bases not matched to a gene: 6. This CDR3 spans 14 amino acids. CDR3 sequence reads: CASRSRTGGNEQFF. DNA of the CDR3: TGTGCCAGCAGATCTCGGACAGGGGGTAATGAGCAGTTCTTC.

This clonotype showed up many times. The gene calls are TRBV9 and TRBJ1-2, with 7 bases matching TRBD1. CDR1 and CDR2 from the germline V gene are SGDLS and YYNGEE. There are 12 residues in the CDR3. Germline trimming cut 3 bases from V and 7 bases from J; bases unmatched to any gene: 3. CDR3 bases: TGTGCCAGCAGCGCGACAGGGACTGGCTACACCTTC. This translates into CASSATGTGYTF.

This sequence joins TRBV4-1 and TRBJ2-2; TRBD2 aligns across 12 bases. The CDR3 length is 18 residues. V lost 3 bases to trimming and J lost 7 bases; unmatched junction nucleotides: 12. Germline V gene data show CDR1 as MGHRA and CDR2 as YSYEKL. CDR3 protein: CASSQVRRTSGIDGELFF. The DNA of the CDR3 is TGCGCCAGCAGCCAGGTGCGCCGGACTAGCGGGATAGACGGGGAGCTGTTTTTT.

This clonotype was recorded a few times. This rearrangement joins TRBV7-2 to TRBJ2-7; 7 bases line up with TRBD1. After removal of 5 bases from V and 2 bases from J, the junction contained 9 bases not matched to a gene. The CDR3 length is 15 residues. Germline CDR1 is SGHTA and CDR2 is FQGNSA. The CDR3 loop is CTSSPGQTGPYEQYF. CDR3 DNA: TGTACCAGCAGCCCGGGACAGACGGGGCCCTACGAGCAGTACTTC.

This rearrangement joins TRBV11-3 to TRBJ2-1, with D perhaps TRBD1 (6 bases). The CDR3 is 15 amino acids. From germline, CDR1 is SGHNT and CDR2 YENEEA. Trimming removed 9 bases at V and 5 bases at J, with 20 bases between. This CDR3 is CASATGGGGNNEQFF. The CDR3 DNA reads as TGTGCCAGTGCGACAGGTGGGGGCGGCAACAATGAGCAGTTCTTC.

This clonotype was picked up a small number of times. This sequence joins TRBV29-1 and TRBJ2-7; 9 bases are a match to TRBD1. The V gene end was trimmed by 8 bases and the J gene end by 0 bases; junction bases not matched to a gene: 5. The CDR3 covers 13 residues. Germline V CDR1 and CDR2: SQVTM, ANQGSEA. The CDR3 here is CSIGTGRSYEQYF. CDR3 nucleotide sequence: TGCAGCATCGGGACAGGGCGCTCCTACGAGCAGTACTTC.

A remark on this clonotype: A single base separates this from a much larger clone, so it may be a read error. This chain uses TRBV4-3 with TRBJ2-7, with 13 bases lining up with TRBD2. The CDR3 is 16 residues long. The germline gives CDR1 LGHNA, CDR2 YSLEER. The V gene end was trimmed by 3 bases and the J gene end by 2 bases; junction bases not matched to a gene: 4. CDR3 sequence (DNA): TGCGCCAGCAGCCATTTGACTAGCGGGAGGACCTACGAGCAGTACTTC. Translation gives CASSHLTSGRTYEQYF.

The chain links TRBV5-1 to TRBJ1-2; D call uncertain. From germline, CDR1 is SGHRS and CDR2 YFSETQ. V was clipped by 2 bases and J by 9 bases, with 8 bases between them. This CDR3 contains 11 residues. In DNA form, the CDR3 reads TGCGCCAGCAGCTTTGGGAGGAGCTACACCTTC. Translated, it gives CASSFGRSYTF.